The TCR beta chain under discussion was sequenced for a study of cytomegalovirus exposure and HLA in healthy donors (dated by TCRdb to about 2017). Background on the whole study: According to an earlier analysis of a few hundred of the donors, about 180 million T cells yielded 117 million unique TCR beta sequences and 250 to 350 Gb of sequence data. An early release that covered roughly 600 HLA-typed donors contained approximately 300 gigabases of sequencing data and about 93 million unique TCR sequences. Of the roughly 400 genotyped donors, approximately 80% were placed in the genetic ancestry cluster associated with self-reported Caucasian donors. The study aimed to test whether signatures of past pathogen exposure could be identified by cataloging public T cell receptors. Using immunosequencing, the study profiled T cell repertoires from around 670 subjects and related those repertoires to cytomegalovirus serostatus. In addition to the first cohort of approximately 670 subjects, a separate validation cohort of approximately 130 different subjects was used. High-throughput TCR immunosequencing, statistical association of individual TCRs with disease status, and machine learning were combined to predict cytomegalovirus infection status. In a later analysis, previously published TCR beta repertoires from about 670 donors were re-analyzed and high-resolution HLA genotyping was added so that TCR occurrence patterns could be studied. Rather than using new phenotypic data, the later analysis identified candidate immune exposures from TCR beta sequences and from how often those sequences occurred across donors. An earlier analysis of several hundred of the donors applied high-throughput TCR beta sequencing to assess whether each TCR beta V gene segment acted as functional or pseudogenic. Donor age, sex, ethnicity and CMV serostatus were compiled alongside the repertoire data. Genome-wide SNP genotypes for about 60% of the roughly 700 donors were used in a later genetic analysis, which treated that subset as a discovery cohort. Every discovery cohort repertoire had been produced on one sequencing platform. Class I and class II HLA loci were covered by the typing at four-digit resolution. Typing coverage differed by locus: A, B, C, DRB1 and DQB1 were typed in roughly 629-630 donors, DQA1 in 500 to 550, DPA1 in 606, and DPB1 in 450 to 490. Several DR-DQ haplotypes were handled as single units for association and clustering because linkage in the cohort was strong. On average, roughly 250,000 unique TCR beta nucleotide sequences were sequenced per donor among fewer than 500 genotyped donors of the cohort, with 15% to 20% of those sequences being non-productive.

Library method: the immunoSEQ multiplex PCR assay. The multiplex PCR relied on a mix of 60 forward primers for TCR Vbeta segments and 13 reverse primers for TCR Jbeta segments. Amplification of the CDR3 region of rearranged TCR beta genes was performed with a multiplex PCR assay on genomic DNA. Amplified TCR beta libraries were sequenced as 87-base-pair reads on the Illumina HiSeq System. In the original analysis: In a later analysis, tens of millions of unique TCR beta chains were counted across the roughly 670 repertoires, and roughly 11 million of these chains were shared by at least two donors. A nearest-neighbor algorithm error-corrected the raw reads and collapsed the reads into unique sequences, merging closely related sequences to remove PCR and sequencing errors. Alignment of CDR3 sequences to IMGT reference sequences was used to assign V, D and J gene segments. For a sequence to be retained, at least a six-nucleotide match to both a V gene segment and a J gene segment was required. Rearrangements were called productive when the CDR3 lacked stop codons and stayed in frame with V and J; all others were non-productive. Following IMGT convention, CDR3 was defined as the stretch from the second conserved V-encoded cysteine to the conserved J-encoded phenylalanine. The earlier analysis of 587 of the donors excluded any sequence lacking an unambiguous match to a single V gene segment. An earlier analysis of roughly 590 of the donors called V segments functional above 56.7% productive rearrangements and segregating when the between-donor standard deviation exceeded 5%. To diagnose cytomegalovirus status from the catalog of TCR beta chain sequences, a statistical classification framework was built. A later analysis assigned V and J genes by comparing TCR nucleotide sequences with IMGT/GENE-DB human TR gene sequences. The TCRdist pipeline was used in a later analysis to assign CDR3 sequences and most-parsimonious VDJ recombination scenarios. A later analysis defined each TCR beta chain by its CDR3 amino acid sequence plus V-gene family, and excluded reads lacking a unique V-gene family. As a way to deal with suspected cross-contamination and a sequencing artifact, a later analysis dropped approximately 570 nucleotide sequences that were highly shared and had low generation probability. In a later analysis, a clonal expansion index for each public chain was calculated from normalized within-repertoire ranks of inferred template counts. Generation probabilities in a later analysis came from a VDJ recombination model fitted to out-of-frame rearrangements, and those results were checked against IGoR. In a later analysis, TCR-TCR, TCR-HLA and TCR-CMV co-occurrence was scored with hypergeometric tests, and a repertoire-size bias correction was applied to TCR pairs. A later analysis estimated false discovery rates by permuting HLA or CMV assignments 20 times. A later analysis grouped co-occurring TCRs with DBSCAN, adding TCRdist sequence similarity when clustering within HLA-allele-positive subsets. For co-occurrence clustering, repertoires with fewer than 30,000 or more than 120,000 public chains were excluded, along with roughly five repertoires with anomalous nucleotide sharing. In its TCRdb copy, this immuneACCESS table keeps in-frame sequences only and misses some clones. Where compared with another copy, unresolved V genes explain less than half of these, and the others have no known cause. V and J calls and clone size are given by that table; D and trimming were obtained from the DNA. This sample comprises tens of thousands of clones, around 72% of them detected only once. Of the sample, roughly 47% falls within the top ten clones.

The cohort comprised around 700 healthy bone marrow donors. At the time of sampling, all cohort members were nominally healthy, though unrecorded immune exposures were likely present. The donor was CMV seropositive and was included in the group of 250 to 300 seropositive cohort members. Every donor gave a peripheral blood sample, and the peripheral blood mononuclear cells from that sample were used for TCR beta sequencing. Genomic DNA extraction from the blood cell samples was performed with the Qiagen DNeasy Blood Extraction Kit. Results and caveats for the whole study, not just this receptor: Specific HLA alleles were associated with roughly 17,000 TCR beta sequences at a false discovery rate of 0.05 in a later analysis. The classifier was reported to diagnose cytomegalovirus status with high specificity and sensitivity in both the original cohort and the validation cohort. The study listed 150 to 200 TCR beta chains as associated with cytomegalovirus. Because HLA typing was missing for some donors at each locus, association tests included only the typed subset. Presence/absence analyses assumed roughly uniform sequencing depth across donors, an assumption that may not hold. Broadly in line with IMGT annotations, most TCR beta V segments showed up in productive rearrangements about 87% or about 30% of the time in an earlier analysis of 450 to 600 of the donors. In a later analysis, the rate of TCR association differed among HLA loci, with DRB1 alleles having the most associated TCRs and HLA-C alleles having the fewest. The only immune exposure information available for the cohort was CMV serostatus. This cohort had only TCR beta chains sequenced, and the lack of alpha or paired-chain data limited which features could be detected. An association between a missense DCLRE1C variant and V-gene and J-gene trimming of TCR beta chains was found in a later genetic analysis and replicated in an independent cohort. Most TCR sequences were seen in very few donors, while some public TCRs were found in many individuals. A cluster of highly shared sequence variants was judged likely to represent a technical artifact of the sequencing pipeline. According to the authors, the approach could potentially be generalized to other disease states and immunological phenotypes. When HLA alleles, especially DR and DQ, strongly co-occurred, attributing TCR associations to individual alleles was difficult. Correlated functional status among segregating V segments might be attributable to linkage disequilibrium, but an unknown experimental factor could not be ruled out. A few of the identified cytomegalovirus-associated TCR beta chains were confirmed in vitro to be specific for cytomegalovirus antigens. A later analysis found that HLA-associated TCR beta chains were more clonally expanded and had lower generation probabilities than equally common non-associated chains. In a later genetic analysis, fewer N-insertions in productive TCRs were reported among donors in an Asian-associated ancestry cluster than the approximately 710-donor mean. Over 15 rarely observed V segments, including chromosome 9 orphons, were excluded from the earlier analysis of approximately 600 of the donors because counts were too low. A further reported finding was that TCR beta sequences accurately predicted the HLA-A and HLA-B alleles for most subjects in the first cohort. A later analysis reported that several top co-occurrence clusters appeared linked to parvovirus B19, influenza, CMV and Epstein-Barr virus. A later analysis found that most CMV-associated TCR beta chains appeared HLA-restricted, with HLA associations seemingly driven largely by CMV exposure.

Comment on this clone: The antigen it binds to is not known. The input lacks base qualities; no much larger clone sits a single base away.

Material: PBMCs. The TCR comes from a man in his fifties or sixties in good health and CMV-seropositive.

The CDR3 amino acid sequence is: CASSNPNTNYEQYF. The nucleotides are TGTGCCAGCAGCAACCCCAACACCAATTACGAGCAGTACTTC. This chain joins TRBV28 to TRBJ2-7; a confident D gene designation cannot be given. For CDR1 and CDR2, the germline V gene lists MDHEN and SYDVKM. The CDR3 measures 14 amino acids from cysteine to phenylalanine. Here the CDR3 DNA is all that survives: 42 bases in frame from base 1. Trimming costs V 6 bases and J 4 bases, and their ends lie 16 bases apart. The entire variable domain, with the stretches around the CDR3 drawn from the reference TRBV28 and TRBJ2-7 proteins, is DVKVTQSSRYLVKRTGEKVFLECVQDMDHENMFWYRQDPGLGLRLIYFSYDVKMKEKGDIPEGYSVSREKKERFSLILESASTNQTSMYLCASSNPNTNYEQYFGPGTRLTVT.